The 32 T cell receptor beta chains below all came from one sample that was sequenced in a study of CD8 T cells in ankylosing spondylitis. TCRdb itself ran the 5' RACE reads through MiXCR, one entry per CDR3 protein. The sample has roughly 180,000 distinct CDR3 sequences, around 13% seen once. Sequences were obtained from blood, either unsorted or a sorted T cell fraction (not recorded which). The receptors stem from a female donor with ankylosing spondylitis or in good health (not recorded which).

In this sample, this clonotype turned up many times. J is TRBJ2-1 and V is TRBV12-3 or TRBV12-4, with 10 nucleotides matching TRBD2. V gave up 2 bases and J gave up 7 bases; unmatched junction bases: 5. The CDR3 contains 15 residues. The CDR3 DNA reads as TGTGCCAGCAGTTTACTAGCGGGAGCCGGAAATGAGCAGTTCTTC. Its translation: CASSLLAGAGNEQFF.

CDR3 region: CASRLKWTSGISTDTQYF. The CDR3 bases are TGTGCCAGTCGGCTCAAATGGACTAGCGGGATAAGCACAGATACGCAGTATTTT. V and J are TRBV19 and TRBJ2-3; TRBD2 matches at 12 bases. Per germline, CDR1 LNHDA and CDR2 SQIVND (reference sequence). This CDR3 has 18 amino acids. V dropped 8 bases and J dropped 0; count of bases not matched to a gene: 12.

The sample holds many counts of this clonotype. This chain connects TRBV5-1 to TRBJ2-7; no definite D call. The V gene lost 5 bases and the J gene lost 6 bases, with 18 bases spanning the gap. Germline V gene lookup returns CDR1 SGHRS and CDR2 YFSETQ. The CDR3 runs to 14 residues. CDR3 bases: TGCGCCAGCAGTTCCGGACGACCAGGCTCCGAGCAGTACTTC. The encoded protein is CASSSGRPGSEQYF.

This clonotype was seen many times. The chain carries TRBV20-1 and TRBJ2-1; D is perhaps TRBD2 (6 bases). Germline assignment: CDR1 DFQATT and CDR2 SNEGSKA (reference sequence). V was clipped by 1 base and J by 1 base, with 11 bases between them. This CDR3 has 15 amino acids. The CDR3: CSARVPGASYNEQFF. The CDR3 DNA is TGCAGTGCTAGAGTGCCGGGAGCGTCCTACAATGAGCAGTTCTTC.

This clonotype was counted ten times or more. V gene TRBV28 combines with J gene TRBJ1-4, with 7 bases that match TRBD1. Looked up from germline, CDR1 is MDHEN and CDR2 is SYDVKM. Germline trimming cut 5 bases from V and 2 bases from J; bases unmatched to any gene: 11. The length of the CDR3 is 17 residues. CDR3 residues: CASSVGGGLGTNEKLFF. The CDR3 DNA is TGTGCCAGCAGTGTAGGGGGCGGACTGGGGACTAATGAAAAACTGTTTTTT. Full variable domain (remainder filled in from reference TRBV28 and TRBJ1-4): DVKVTQSSRYLVKRTGEKVFLECVQDMDHENMFWYRQDPGLGLRLIYFSYDVKMKEKGDIPEGYSVSREKKERFSLILESASTNQTSMYLCASSVGGGLGTNEKLFFGSGTQLSVL.

The V gene is TRBV5-4, the J gene TRBJ2-2, with 10 positions matching TRBD2. CDR1 is SGHNT, CDR2 YYREEE, per germline (reference sequence). The CDR3 runs 16 residues. Unmatched junction bases numbered 10, after V lost 3 bases and J lost 8 bases. The DNA of the CDR3 is TGTGCCAGCAGCTCGCCCACAACTAGCGGGAAGGGGGAGCTGTTTTTT. Its protein is CASSSPTTSGKGELFF.

A few counts support this clonotype. J is TRBJ2-5 and V is TRBV12-3 or TRBV12-4; 10 nucleotides align to TRBD1. V trimming: 7 bases; J trimming: 3 bases; junction bases outside the gene matches: 5. This CDR3 has 14 amino acids. The CDR3 loop reads CASTYGTGEETQYF. In DNA, the CDR3 is TGTGCCAGCACTTATGGGACAGGGGAAGAGACCCAGTACTTC.

This clonotype was observed many times. The chain links TRBV12-3 or TRBV12-4 to TRBJ2-2; the D is unclear. V was shortened by 7 bases and J by 3 bases, with 12 bases between the two germline ends. The CDR3 is 14 amino acids. The CDR3 loop is CASTFRSYTGELFF. In nucleotides, the CDR3 is TGTGCCAGCACTTTCCGGTCGTACACCGGGGAGCTGTTTTTT.

The chain carries TRBV2 and TRBJ2-7; 12 nucleotides agree with TRBD2. This CDR3 is built from 16 residues. Germline V gene sequence: CDR1 SNHLY, CDR2 FYNNEI. J lost 2 bases, V lost 6 bases, and 8 bases had no gene match. CDR3 region: CASRGTSGPPPYEQYF. In nucleotides, the CDR3 is TGTGCCAGCAGAGGGACTAGCGGGCCCCCTCCCTACGAGCAGTACTTC.

This clonotype was seen repeatedly, ten times or more. Compared with germline, one end of the junction differs, possibly owing to a read error. The genes are TRBV29-1 and TRBJ2-2; D gene unclear. In germline, CDR1 is SQVTM, CDR2 ANQGSEA. The CDR3 runs 13 residues. The CDR3 reads CSVEDNSAGELFF. For the CDR3, the DNA is TGCAGCGTCGAAGACAATTCCGCCGGGGAGCTGTTTTTT.

This clonotype was detected ten times or more. The V call is TRBV20-1, the J call TRBJ2-1; 15 bases are a match to TRBD2. The trim removed 7 bases at V and 3 bases at J, leaving 7 bases unmatched. Germline CDR1 and CDR2: DFQATT and SNEGSKA (reference sequence). This CDR3 has 16 residues. The CDR3 spells CSVPGLAGGGYNEQFF. In DNA form, the CDR3 reads TGCAGTGTACCGGGACTAGCGGGAGGAGGCTACAATGAGCAGTTCTTC.

This clonotype was found many times. J is TRBJ2-3 and V is TRBV7-9; 9 nucleotides align to TRBD2. Germline lookup yields CDR1 SEHNR and CDR2 FQNEAQ (reference sequence). With 5 bases clipped from V and 6 bases from J, the junction kept 12 bases outside the gene matches. The CDR3 spans 16 residues. The CDR3 bases are TGTGCCAGCAGCCCTTTTCGCGGGAGGGTGGCCGATACGCAGTATTTT. Residues: CASSPFRGRVADTQYF.

This clonotype showed up many times. The chain is built from TRBV27 and TRBJ1-5; TRBD1 might be the D (6 bases). CDR3 length: 13 residues. The germline CDR1 and CDR2 sequences are MNHEY and SMNVEV (reference sequence). The ends were cut back, 3 bases at V and 7 bases at J, with 10 bases in the middle. This CDR3 is CASSLNRAQPQHF. Here the CDR3 DNA reads TGTGCCAGCAGTTTGAACAGGGCCCAGCCCCAGCATTTT.

In its sample, this clonotype was seen many times. The chain has TRBV4-1 and TRBJ2-1; D call uncertain. Germline V gene sequence: CDR1 MGHRA, CDR2 YSYEKL. The V and J ends lost 0 bases and 6 bases respectively, with 9 bases between them. This CDR3 is 14 amino acids long. The CDR3 DNA is TGCGCCAGCAGCCAAGAGGGGAACCCCAATGAGCAGTTCTTC. This encodes CASSQEGNPNEQFF.

Ten or more counts support this clonotype. The rearrangement links TRBV7-9 to TRBJ2-7; 9 nucleotides line up with TRBD2. CDR1 SEHNR and CDR2 FQNEAQ come from the germline V gene (reference sequence). V gave up 4 bases and J gave up 7 bases; unmatched junction bases: 8. This CDR3 comprises 14 residues. The CDR3 bases are TGTGCCAGCAGCTCTAGCGGGATGAGGGGGGAGCAGTACTTC. This codes for CASSSSGMRGEQYF.

The V call is TRBV2, the J call TRBJ2-1; 9 bases line up with TRBD2. The V segment lost 6 bases and the J segment 1 base; nucleotides outside the gene matches: 4. Looked up from germline, CDR1 is SNHLY and CDR2 is FYNNEI. This CDR3 contains 15 residues. The CDR3 bases are TGTGCCAGCAGGAGGGCGGGAGGGTCCTACAATGAGCAGTTCTTC. Encoded protein: CASRRAGGSYNEQFF. The whole variable domain, filled in from reference TRBV2 and TRBJ2-1, reads EPEVTQTPSHQVTQMGQEVILRCVPISNHLYFYWYRQILGQKVEFLVSFYNNEISEKSEIFDDQFSVERPDGSNFTLKIRSTKLEDSAMYFCASRRAGGSYNEQFFGPGTRLTVL.

Regarding this clonotype: This may be a read error, as it is one base from a much larger clone. No conserved phenylalanine or tryptophan is present at the end of the CDR3, so a read error is the likely explanation. The CDR3 bases are TGTGCCGGGAAGCCTAACGGAGACAATGAGCAGTTCATC. This gives the protein CAGKPNGDNEQFI. The chain carries TRBV2 and TRBJ2-1; no definite D call. V was clipped by 11 bases and J by 5 bases, with 16 bases between them. The CDR3 length is 13 residues. CDR1 is SNHLY and CDR2 is FYNNEI in the germline V gene.

This clonotype was detected ten times or more. Written as DNA, the CDR3 is TGCAGTGCTATTCGGGGGGCGGGAGTTAATGAGCAGTTCTTC. Translation gives CSAIRGAGVNEQFF. V usage is TRBV20-1 and J usage is TRBJ2-1, with TRBD2 as a possible D gene (7 bases). This CDR3 is 14 amino acids long. CDR1 is DFQATT and CDR2 is SNEGSKA in the germline V gene (reference sequence). Trimming took off 4 bases at V and 7 bases at J, with 17 bases between the two ends.

This clonotype occurred many times. The chain's CDR3 is CASSGAGELFF. CDR3 sequence (DNA): TGTGCCAGCAGCGGAGCCGGGGAGCTGTTTTTT. This chain links TRBV9 with TRBJ2-2; D gene ambiguous. V was shortened by 3 bases and J by 6 bases, with 3 bases between the two germline ends. This CDR3 contains 11 residues. Germline V gene sequence: CDR1 SGDLS, CDR2 YYNGEE.

This clonotype was counted ten times or more. V gene TRBV6-1 combines with J gene TRBJ2-3, with 11 bases aligning to TRBD2. Trimming at V came to 6 bases and at J to 4 bases, leaving 6 bases not matched to a gene. The CDR3 runs to 15 residues. Germline-derived CDR1 and CDR2 are MNHNS and SASEGT. The CDR3 nucleotides read TGTGCCAGCAGGGTAGCGGGAGGGCCCTCAGATACGCAGTATTTT. Amino acid sequence: CASRVAGGPSDTQYF.

The gene calls are TRBV4-3 and TRBJ2-5; maybe TRBD2 (5 bases). Between the trimmed V and J ends, which lost 0 bases and 7 bases, there was a span of 27 bases. This CDR3 has 19 amino acids. Germline V gene data show CDR1 as LGHNA and CDR2 as YSLEER. The CDR3, as DNA: TGCGCCAGCAGCCAAGATAACGGTGGGGTGAGAGGGCAAAAGGGGACCCAGTACTTC. This encodes CASSQDNGGVRGQKGTQYF.

This clonotype was observed at least ten times. V gene TRBV3-1 combines with J gene TRBJ2-5; D ambiguous. The CDR3 is 15 residues long. V was clipped by 7 bases and J by 1 base, with 16 bases between them. Germline loops: CDR1 LGHDT, CDR2 YNNKEL (reference sequence). This CDR3 reads CASTAAVGFQETQYF. DNA of the CDR3: TGTGCCAGCACGGCGGCGGTCGGGTTCCAAGAGACCCAGTACTTC.

The sample holds many counts of this clonotype. The V gene is TRBV27, the J gene TRBJ2-7; D gene uncertain. Trimming removed 5 bases at V and 3 bases at J, with 8 bases between. The CDR3 loop spans 12 amino acids. CDR1 and CDR2 (germline): MNHEY, SMNVEV (reference sequence). The CDR3, as DNA: TGTGCCAGCAGTGGACGGCTCTACGAGCAGTACTTC. Translating gives CASSGRLYEQYF.

J is TRBJ2-2 and V is TRBV11-2; weak D call: TRBD1 (5 bases). This CDR3 has 15 residues. V lost 1 base, J lost 2 bases, and 8 bases lay in between. Germline V gene lookup returns CDR1 SGHAT and CDR2 FQNNGV. CDR3 residues: CASSLGGLNTGELFF. In DNA, the CDR3 is TGTGCCAGCAGCTTAGGGGGCTTAAACACCGGGGAGCTGTTTTTT.

This clonotype was seen repeatedly, ten times or more. The chain carries TRBV12-3 or TRBV12-4 and TRBJ1-5, with no clear D. V lost 7 bases, J lost 2 bases, and 6 bases lay in between. The CDR3 runs 12 residues. The CDR3 protein is CASKFGNQPQHF. The CDR3 DNA reads as TGTGCCAGCAAGTTCGGCAATCAGCCCCAGCATTTT.

The sample holds many counts of this clonotype. The gene calls are TRBV5-1 and TRBJ1-5; D call uncertain. Germline V CDR1 and CDR2: SGHRS, YFSETQ. The V end lost 4 bases, the J end lost 2 bases, and 13 bases lay between the germline ends. The CDR3 is 15 residues long. CDR3 in DNA: TGCGCCAGCAGCGTAACCCCCGGTCGCAATCAGCCCCAGCATTTT. This encodes CASSVTPGRNQPQHF. The complete variable domain, with remaining parts taken from reference TRBV5-1 and TRBJ1-5, reads KAGVTQTPRYLIKTRGQQVTLSCSPISGHRSVSWYQQTPGQGLQFLFEYFSETQRNKGNFPGRFSGRQFSNSRSEMNVSTLELGDSALYLCASSVTPGRNQPQHFGDGTRLSIL.

This clonotype occurred many times. The chain uses TRBV12-5 and TRBJ1-1; possibly TRBD1 for D (5 bases). Germline CDR1 LGHNT, CDR2 FRNRAP. The CDR3 sequence is 12 residues long. V dropped 3 bases and J dropped 10 bases, with 12 bases sitting between them. CDR3 sequence reads: CASGLWQGGAFF. As DNA, the CDR3 is TGTGCTAGTGGTTTATGGCAGGGTGGAGCTTTCTTT.

This clonotype was detected many times. V is TRBV7-8 and J is TRBJ2-6, with D possibly matching TRBD1 (6 bases). Germline CDR1 reads SGHVS; CDR2 reads FQNEAQ. There are 15 residues in the CDR3. The V end was cut by 5 bases, the J end by 2 bases, with 10 bases between. CDR3 sequence: CASSAHRAGANVLTF. DNA of the CDR3: TGTGCCAGCAGCGCTCACAGGGCTGGGGCCAACGTCCTGACTTTC.

V and J are TRBV10-3 and TRBJ1-5; D may be TRBD1 (5 bases). Germline V gene sequence: CDR1 ENHRY, CDR2 SYGVKD. The CDR3 sequence is 14 residues long. V was cut by 3 bases and J by 1 base, with 7 bases left in between. DNA for the CDR3: TGTGCCATCAGTGAACAGGAAAGCAATCAGCCCCAGCATTTT. It codes for CAISEQESNQPQHF.

This clonotype was seen at least ten times. The V gene is TRBV5-1, the J gene TRBJ2-1; 10 nucleotides line up with TRBD2. The V and J ends lost 0 bases and 6 bases, in that order; junction bases with no gene match: 6. The CDR3 sequence is 16 residues long. In germline, CDR1 is SGHRS, CDR2 YFSETQ. The CDR3 region has the DNA TGCGCCAGCAGCTTGGGGGCTAGCGGGAGCGTCAATGAGCAGTTCTTC. Translating gives CASSLGASGSVNEQFF.

This clonotype has a count of ten or more. The chain carries TRBV5-5 and TRBJ2-3; tentatively, D is TRBD2 (6 bases). This CDR3 comprises 16 residues. Trimming took 1 base from V and 3 from J, leaving 15 bases between them. CDR1 SGHKS and CDR2 YYEKEE come from the germline V gene (reference sequence). CDR3: CASSLSPGERTDTQYF. The CDR3 bases are TGTGCCAGCAGCTTGAGTCCGGGAGAGAGGACAGATACGCAGTATTTT.

This clonotype occurred many times. V gene TRBV6-2 or TRBV6-3 combines with J gene TRBJ2-7, with 7 bases fitting TRBD2. Germline CDR1 and CDR2: MNHEY and SVGEGT. After removal of 6 bases from V and 2 bases from J, the junction contained 16 bases not matched to a gene. The CDR3 length is 17 residues. CDR3 sequence reads: CASRGASGLTPAYEQYF. CDR3 in DNA: TGTGCCAGCAGGGGAGCTAGCGGATTGACGCCAGCCTACGAGCAGTACTTC.